This T cell receptor (beta chain) was observed in a study of metastatic and nonmetastatic thyroid tumors. Study summary: Repertoire comparison spanned blood and tumor or nodule tissue of malignant and benign thyroid patients.

This clone was counted only a few times. The antigen remains unidentified. In the original workflow: It was from CDR3 differences across clinicopathological groups that a distant-metastasis classifier for papillary thyroid cancer was built. TCRdb ran MiXCR on the PCR reads. None of the V and J calls come from the authors' own analysis; TCRdb made them. The sample carries about 6,400 clones, approximately 34% recorded once. Each patient came to thyroid surgery without any prior treatment (of any kind). Study-level points and caveats: Across blood and tumor, TCR beta diversity in malignant thyroid tumors was reportedly significantly higher than in benign nodules.

V was clipped by 2 bases and J by 1 base, with 7 bases between them. The CDR3 is 14 residues long. Germline lookup yields CDR1 MNHEY and CDR2 SVGEGT. The chain has TRBV6-2 or TRBV6-3 and TRBJ2-3; D is unclear. This clonotype was obtained from a female donor with papillary thyroid cancer or a benign thyroid nodule (not recorded which). Some clones in this sample may be carry-over from other donors' samples. Material: tumor tissue. CDR3 nucleotides: TGTGCCAGCAGTTACGGTATGCGCACAGATACGCAGTATTTT. Its protein is CASSYGMRTDTQYF.